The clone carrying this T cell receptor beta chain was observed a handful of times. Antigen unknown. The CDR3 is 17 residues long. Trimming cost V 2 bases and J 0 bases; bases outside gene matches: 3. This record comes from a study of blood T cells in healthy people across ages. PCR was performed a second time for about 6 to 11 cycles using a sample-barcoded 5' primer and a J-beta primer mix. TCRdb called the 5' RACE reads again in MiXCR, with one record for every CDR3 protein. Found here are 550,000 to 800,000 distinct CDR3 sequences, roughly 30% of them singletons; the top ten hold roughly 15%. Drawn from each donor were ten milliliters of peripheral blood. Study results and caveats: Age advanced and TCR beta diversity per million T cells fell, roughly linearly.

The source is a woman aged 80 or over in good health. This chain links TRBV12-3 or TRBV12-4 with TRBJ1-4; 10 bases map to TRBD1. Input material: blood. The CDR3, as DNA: TGTGCCAGCAGTTTAATGGGACAGGGGACAACTAATGAAAAACTGTTTTTT. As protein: CASSLMGQGTTNEKLFF.